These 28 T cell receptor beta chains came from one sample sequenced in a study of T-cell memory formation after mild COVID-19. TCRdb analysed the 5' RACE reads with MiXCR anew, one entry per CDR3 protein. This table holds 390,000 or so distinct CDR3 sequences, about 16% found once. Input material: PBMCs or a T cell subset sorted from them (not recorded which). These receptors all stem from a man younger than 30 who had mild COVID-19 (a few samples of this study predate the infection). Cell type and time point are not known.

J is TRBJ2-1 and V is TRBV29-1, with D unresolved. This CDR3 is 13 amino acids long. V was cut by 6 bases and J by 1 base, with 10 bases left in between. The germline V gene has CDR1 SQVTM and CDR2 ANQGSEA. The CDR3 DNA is TGCAGCGTGAGTCCCGGATCCTACAATGAGCAGTTCTTC. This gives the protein CSVSPGSYNEQFF.

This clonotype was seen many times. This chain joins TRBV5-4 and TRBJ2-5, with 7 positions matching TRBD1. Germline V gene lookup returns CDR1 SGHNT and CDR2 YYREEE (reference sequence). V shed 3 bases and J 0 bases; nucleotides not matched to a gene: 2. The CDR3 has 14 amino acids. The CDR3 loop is CASSYDRDQETQYF. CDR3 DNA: TGTGCCAGCAGCTACGACAGGGACCAAGAGACCCAGTACTTC.

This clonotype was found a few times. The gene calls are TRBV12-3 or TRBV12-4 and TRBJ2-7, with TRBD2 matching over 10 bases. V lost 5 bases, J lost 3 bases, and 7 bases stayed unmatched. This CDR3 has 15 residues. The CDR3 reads CASSPSGGAGYEQYF. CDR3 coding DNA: TGTGCCAGCAGTCCGAGCGGGGGGGCCGGCTACGAGCAGTACTTC.

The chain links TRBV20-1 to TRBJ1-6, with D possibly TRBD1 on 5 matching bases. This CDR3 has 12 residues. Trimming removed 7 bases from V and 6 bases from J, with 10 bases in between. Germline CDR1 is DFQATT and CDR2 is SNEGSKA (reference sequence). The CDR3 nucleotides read TGCAGTGGGGGGTATGGTAATTCACCCCTCCACTTT. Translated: CSGGYGNSPLHF.

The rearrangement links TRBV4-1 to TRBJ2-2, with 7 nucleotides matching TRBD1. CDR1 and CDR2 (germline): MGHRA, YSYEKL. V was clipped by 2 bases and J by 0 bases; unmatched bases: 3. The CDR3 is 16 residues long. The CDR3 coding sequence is TGCGCCAGCAGCCAATCGGGACAGTCGAACACCGGGGAGCTGTTTTTT. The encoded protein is CASSQSGQSNTGELFF.

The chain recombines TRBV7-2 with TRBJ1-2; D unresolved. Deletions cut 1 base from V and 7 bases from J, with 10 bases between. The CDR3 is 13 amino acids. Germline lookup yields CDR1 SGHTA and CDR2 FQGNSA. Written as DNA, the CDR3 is TGTGCCAGCAGCTTAGGAGGCTTGGGTGGCTACACCTTC. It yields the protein CASSLGGLGGYTF.

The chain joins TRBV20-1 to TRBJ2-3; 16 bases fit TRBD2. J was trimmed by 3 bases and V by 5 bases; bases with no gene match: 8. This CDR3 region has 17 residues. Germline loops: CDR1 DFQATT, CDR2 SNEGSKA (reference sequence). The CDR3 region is CSAAPGLAGGMTDTQYF. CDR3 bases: TGCAGTGCTGCGCCGGGACTAGCGGGGGGGATGACAGATACGCAGTATTTT.

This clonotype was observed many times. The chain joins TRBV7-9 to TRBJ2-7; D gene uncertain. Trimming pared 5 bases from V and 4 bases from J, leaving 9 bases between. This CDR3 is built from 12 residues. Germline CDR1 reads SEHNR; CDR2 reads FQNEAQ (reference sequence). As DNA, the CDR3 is TGTGCCAGCAGCCAAGATTCGTACGAGCAGTACTTC. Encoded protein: CASSQDSYEQYF.

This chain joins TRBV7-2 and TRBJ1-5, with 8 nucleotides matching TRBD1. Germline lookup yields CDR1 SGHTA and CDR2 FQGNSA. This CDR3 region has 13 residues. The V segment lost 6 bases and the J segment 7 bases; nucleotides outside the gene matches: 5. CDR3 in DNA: TGTGCCAGCAGGGGGACAGGAAAACAGCCCCAGCATTTT. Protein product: CASRGTGKQPQHF.

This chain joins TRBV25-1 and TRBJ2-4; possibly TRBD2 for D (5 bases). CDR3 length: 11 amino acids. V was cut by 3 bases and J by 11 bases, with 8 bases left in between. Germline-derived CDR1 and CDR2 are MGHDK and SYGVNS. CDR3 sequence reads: CASSDGEFQYF. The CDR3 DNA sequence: TGTGCCAGCAGTGACGGGGAATTTCAGTACTTC.

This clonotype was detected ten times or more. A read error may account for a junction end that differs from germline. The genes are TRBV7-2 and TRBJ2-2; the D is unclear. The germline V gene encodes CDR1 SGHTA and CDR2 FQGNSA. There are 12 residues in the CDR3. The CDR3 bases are TGTGCCAGCAACTTAAACACCGGGGAGCTGTTTTTT. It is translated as CASNLNTGELFF.

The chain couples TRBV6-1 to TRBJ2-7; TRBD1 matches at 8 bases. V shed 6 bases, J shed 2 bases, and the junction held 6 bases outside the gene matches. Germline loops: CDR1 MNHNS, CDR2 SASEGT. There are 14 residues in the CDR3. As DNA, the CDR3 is TGTGCCAGCAGGACGACAGGGGAACCCTACGAGCAGTACGTC. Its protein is CASRTTGEPYEQYV.

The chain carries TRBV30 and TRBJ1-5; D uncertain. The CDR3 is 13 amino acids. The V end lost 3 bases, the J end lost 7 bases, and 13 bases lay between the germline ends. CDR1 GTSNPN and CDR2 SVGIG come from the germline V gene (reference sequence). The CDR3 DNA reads TGTGCCTGGAGCGCGGTTCCCGGGCAGCCCCAGCATTTT. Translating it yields CAWSAVPGQPQHF.

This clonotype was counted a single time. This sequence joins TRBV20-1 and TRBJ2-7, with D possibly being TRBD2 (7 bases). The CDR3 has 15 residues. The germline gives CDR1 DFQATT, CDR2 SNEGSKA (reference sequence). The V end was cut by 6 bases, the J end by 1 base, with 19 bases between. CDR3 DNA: TGCAGTGCCAGACGGGCAGGGAGGGGGTCCTACGAGCAGTACTTC. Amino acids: CSARRAGRGSYEQYF.

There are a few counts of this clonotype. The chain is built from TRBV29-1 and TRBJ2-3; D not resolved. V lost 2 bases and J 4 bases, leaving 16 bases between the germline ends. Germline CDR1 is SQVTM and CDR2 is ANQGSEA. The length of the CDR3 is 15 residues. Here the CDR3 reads CSVETRRLSPDTQYF. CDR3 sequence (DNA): TGCAGCGTTGAAACCCGGCGGTTATCTCCAGATACGCAGTATTTT.

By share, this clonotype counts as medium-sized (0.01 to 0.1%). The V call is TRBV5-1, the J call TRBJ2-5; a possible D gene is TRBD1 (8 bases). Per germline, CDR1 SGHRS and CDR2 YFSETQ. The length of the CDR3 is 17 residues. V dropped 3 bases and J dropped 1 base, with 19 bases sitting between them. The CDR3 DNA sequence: TGCGCCAGCAGCTCCGGGGGGACAGGAGGGCTCCAAGAGACCCAGTACTTC. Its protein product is CASSSGGTGGLQETQYF.

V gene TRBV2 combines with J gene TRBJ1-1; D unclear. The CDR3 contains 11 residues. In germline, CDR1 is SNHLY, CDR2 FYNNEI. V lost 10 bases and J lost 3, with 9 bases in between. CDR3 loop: CATSGDTEAFF. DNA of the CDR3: TGTGCCACCTCAGGCGACACTGAAGCTTTCTTT.

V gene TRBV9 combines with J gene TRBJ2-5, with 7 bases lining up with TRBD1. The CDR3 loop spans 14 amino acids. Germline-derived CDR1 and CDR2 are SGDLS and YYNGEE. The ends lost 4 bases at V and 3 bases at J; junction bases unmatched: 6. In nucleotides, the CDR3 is TGTGCCAGCAGCACCTTGACAGGGAAAGAGACCCAGTACTTC. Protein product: CASSTLTGKETQYF.

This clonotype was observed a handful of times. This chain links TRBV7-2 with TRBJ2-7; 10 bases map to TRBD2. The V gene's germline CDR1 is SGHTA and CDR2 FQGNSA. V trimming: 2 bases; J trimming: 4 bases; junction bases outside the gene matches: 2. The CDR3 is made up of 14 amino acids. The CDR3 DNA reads TGTGCCAGCAGCTTAACTAGCGGGATTTACGAGCAGTACGTC. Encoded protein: CASSLTSGIYEQYV.

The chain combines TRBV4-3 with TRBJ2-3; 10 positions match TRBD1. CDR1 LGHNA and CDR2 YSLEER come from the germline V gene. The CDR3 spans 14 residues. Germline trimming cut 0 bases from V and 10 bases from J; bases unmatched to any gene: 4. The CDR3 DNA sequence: TGCGCCAGCAGCCAAGAGCTGGGACAGGGGCCGCAGTATTTT. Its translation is CASSQELGQGPQYF.

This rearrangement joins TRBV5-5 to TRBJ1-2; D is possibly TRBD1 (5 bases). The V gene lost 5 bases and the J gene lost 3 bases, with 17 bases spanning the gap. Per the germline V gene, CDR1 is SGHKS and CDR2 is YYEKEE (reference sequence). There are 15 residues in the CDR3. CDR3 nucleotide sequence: TGTGCCAGCAGACCCTGGGACGGAGTGGACTATGGCTACACCTTC. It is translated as CASRPWDGVDYGYTF.

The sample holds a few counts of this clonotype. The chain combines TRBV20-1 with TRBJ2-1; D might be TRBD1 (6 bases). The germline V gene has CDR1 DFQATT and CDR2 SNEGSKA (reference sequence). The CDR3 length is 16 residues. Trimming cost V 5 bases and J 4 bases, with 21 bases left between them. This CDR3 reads CSAPPTSQGRYNEQFF. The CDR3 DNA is TGCAGTGCTCCACCTACGTCTCAGGGGCGTTACAATGAGCAGTTCTTC.

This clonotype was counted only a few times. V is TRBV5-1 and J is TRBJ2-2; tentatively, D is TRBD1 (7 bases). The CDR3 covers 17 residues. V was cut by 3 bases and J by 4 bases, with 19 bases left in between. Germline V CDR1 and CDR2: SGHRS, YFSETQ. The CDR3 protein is CASSWGSQGGVTGELFF. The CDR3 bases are TGCGCCAGCAGCTGGGGTTCCCAGGGGGGCGTCACCGGGGAGCTGTTTTTT.

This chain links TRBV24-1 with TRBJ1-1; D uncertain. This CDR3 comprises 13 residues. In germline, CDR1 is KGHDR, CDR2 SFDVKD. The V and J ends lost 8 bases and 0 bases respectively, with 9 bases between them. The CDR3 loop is CATTESMNTEAFF. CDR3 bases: TGTGCCACCACGGAAAGCATGAACACTGAAGCTTTCTTT.

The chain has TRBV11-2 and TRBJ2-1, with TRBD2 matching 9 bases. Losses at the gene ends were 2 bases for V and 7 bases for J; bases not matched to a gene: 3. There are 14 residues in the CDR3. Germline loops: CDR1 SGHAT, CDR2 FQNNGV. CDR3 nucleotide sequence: TGTGCCAGCAGCTTATTTAGCGGGGGTAATGAGCAGTTCTTC. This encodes CASSLFSGGNEQFF. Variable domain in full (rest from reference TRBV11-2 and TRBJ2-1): EAGVAQSPRYKIIEKRQSVAFWCNPISGHATLYWYQQILGQGPKLLIQFQNNGVVDDSQLPKDRFSAERLKGVDSTLKIQPAKLEDSAVYLCASSLFSGGNEQFFGPGTRLTVL.

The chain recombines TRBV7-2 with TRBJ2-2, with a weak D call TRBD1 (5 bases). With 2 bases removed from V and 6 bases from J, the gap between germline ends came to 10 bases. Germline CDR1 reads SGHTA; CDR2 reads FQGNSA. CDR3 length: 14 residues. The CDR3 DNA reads TGTGCCAGCAGCTTACGTCAGGGATCCGGGGAGCTGTTTTTT. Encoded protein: CASSLRQGSGELFF.

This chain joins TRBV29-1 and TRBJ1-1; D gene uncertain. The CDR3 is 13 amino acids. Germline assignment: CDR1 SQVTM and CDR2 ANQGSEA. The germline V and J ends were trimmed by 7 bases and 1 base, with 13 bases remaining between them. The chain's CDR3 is CSDLRRTNTEAFF. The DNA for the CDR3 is TGCAGCGATCTAAGGAGGACGAACACTGAAGCTTTCTTT.

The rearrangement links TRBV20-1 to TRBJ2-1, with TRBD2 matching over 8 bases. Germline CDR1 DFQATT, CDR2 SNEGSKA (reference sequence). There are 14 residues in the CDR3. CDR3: CSLPRGGNYNEQFF. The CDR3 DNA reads TGCAGCCTCCCTCGGGGGGGTAACTACAATGAGCAGTTCTTC.